This T cell receptor beta chain was obtained from a study of cytomegalovirus exposure and HLA in healthy donors. Study observations and caveats: There was a cluster of highly shared sequence variants that was likely a sequencing artifact. Some V segments (TRBV6-2 and TRBV6-3 among them) were excluded as indistinguishable. Looking again later, the authors saw that most CMV-associated TCR beta chains seemed HLA-restricted.

PCR amplification relied on 60 Vbeta primers (plus 13 Jbeta primers). Sequencing used immunoSEQ multiplex PCR; TCRdb keeps in-frame clones, though not all of them. Of fewer than 150,000 clones listed, 65% to 75% are singletons. Trimming at V came to 4 bases and at J to 6 bases, leaving 14 bases not matched to a gene. This CDR3 spans 16 amino acids. Germline assignment: CDR1 MNHNS and CDR2 SASEGT. In the case of this clone: Its antigen is still unknown.

The sequence came from a woman between 50 and 59 years old in good health and CMV-seropositive. The chain couples TRBV6-1 to TRBJ2-7; 8 bases align to TRBD1. The sequenced material came from PBMCs. The CDR3 protein is CASSASRGQGPGEQYF. The CDR3 coding sequence is TGTGCCAGCAGTGCGTCCAGGGGGCAGGGCCCCGGCGAGCAGTACTTC.